This TCR beta chain originates from a study of graft-versus-host responses after intestinal transplantation. Study information: Among the recipients, all got anti-thymocyte globulin induction and then tacrolimus and steroids for 3 to 4 years.

With respect to this clone: What it binds is unknown.

Study observations and caveats: Allografts of one patient group, those with graft-donor T cell macrochimerism, had high graft-versus-host to host-versus-graft clonal ratios. Early post-transplant falls in HvG clones accompanied the peak levels of circulating GvH clones. Recipient marrow held GvH clones, some first seen in ileum or blood.

Assay used: immunoSEQ multiplex PCR; TCRdb lists only in-frame clones, some missing. The sample includes some 140,000 clones, approximately 92% of them seen just once. With 5 bases removed from V and 1 base from J, the gap between germline ends came to 8 bases. CDR1 and CDR2 from the germline V gene are SGHNT and YENEEA. The CDR3 is 13 amino acids. The source material was unstimulated CD4+ T cells sorted from spleen or lymph node cells, sampled before intestinal transplant. This receptor was taken from a human donor who received an intestinal transplant. The gene calls are TRBV11-3 and TRBJ1-1; D may be TRBD1 (5 bases). The CDR3 spells CASSLGPNTEAFF. The CDR3 DNA is TGTGCCAGCAGCCTGGGACCGAACACTGAAGCTTTCTTT.